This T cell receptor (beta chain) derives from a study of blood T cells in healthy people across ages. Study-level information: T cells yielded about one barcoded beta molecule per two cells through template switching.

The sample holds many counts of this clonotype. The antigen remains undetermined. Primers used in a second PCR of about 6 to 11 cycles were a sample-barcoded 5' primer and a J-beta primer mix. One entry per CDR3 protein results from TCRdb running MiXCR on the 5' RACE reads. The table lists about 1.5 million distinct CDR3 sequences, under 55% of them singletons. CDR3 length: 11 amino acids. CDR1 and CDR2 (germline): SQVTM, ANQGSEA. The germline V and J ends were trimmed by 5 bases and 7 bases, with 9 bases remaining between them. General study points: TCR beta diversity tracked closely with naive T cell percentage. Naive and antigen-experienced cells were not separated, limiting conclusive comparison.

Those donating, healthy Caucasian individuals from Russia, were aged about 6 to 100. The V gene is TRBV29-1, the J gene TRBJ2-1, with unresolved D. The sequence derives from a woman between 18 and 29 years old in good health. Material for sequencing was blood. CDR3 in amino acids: CSVSDGNEQFF. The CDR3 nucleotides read TGCAGCGTTTCGGATGGGAATGAGCAGTTCTTC.